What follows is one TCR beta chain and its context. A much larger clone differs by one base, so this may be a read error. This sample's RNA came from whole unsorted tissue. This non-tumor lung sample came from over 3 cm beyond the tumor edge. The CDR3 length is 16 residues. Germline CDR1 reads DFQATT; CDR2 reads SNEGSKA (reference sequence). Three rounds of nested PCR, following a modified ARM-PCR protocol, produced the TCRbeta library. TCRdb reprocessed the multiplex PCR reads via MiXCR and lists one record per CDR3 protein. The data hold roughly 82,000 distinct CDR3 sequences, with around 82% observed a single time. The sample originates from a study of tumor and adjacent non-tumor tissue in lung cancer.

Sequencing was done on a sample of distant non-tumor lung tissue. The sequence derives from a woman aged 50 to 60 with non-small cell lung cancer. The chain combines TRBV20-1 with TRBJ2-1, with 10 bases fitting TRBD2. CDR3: CTASPPSGSSYNEQFF. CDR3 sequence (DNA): TGCACTGCTTCCCCCCCTAGCGGGAGCTCCTACAATGAGCAGTTCTTC.